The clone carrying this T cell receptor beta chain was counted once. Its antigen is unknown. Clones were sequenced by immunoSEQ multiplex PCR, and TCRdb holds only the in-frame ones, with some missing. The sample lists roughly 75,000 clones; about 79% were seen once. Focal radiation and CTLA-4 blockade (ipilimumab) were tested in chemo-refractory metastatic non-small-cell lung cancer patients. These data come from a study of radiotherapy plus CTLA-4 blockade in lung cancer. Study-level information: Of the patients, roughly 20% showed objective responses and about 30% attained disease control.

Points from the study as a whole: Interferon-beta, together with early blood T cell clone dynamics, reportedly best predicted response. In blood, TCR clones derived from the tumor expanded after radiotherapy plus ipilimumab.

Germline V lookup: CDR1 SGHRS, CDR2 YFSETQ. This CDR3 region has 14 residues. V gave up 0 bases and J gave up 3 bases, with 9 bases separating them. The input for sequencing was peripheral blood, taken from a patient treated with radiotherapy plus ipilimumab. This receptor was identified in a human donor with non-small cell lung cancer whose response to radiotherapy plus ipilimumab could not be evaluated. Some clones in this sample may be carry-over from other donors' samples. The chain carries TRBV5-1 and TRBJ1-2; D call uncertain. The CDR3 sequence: CASSLDPRDYGYTF. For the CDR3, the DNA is TGCGCCAGCAGCTTGGACCCGAGGGACTATGGCTACACCTTC.